This T cell receptor (beta chain) was recorded in a study of beta chain features in type 1 diabetes. On the study more broadly: Cell yields, gender and age were similar in healthy donors and patients.

The study, taken as a whole, reports: Researchers caution that PCR might favor shorter templates, equally among patients and controls.

CDR1 and CDR2 (germline): SGHRS, YFSETQ. CDR3 length: 13 residues. V gave up 5 bases and J gave up 2 bases, with 9 bases separating them. Sequencing targeted expressed TCRB transcripts, as all isolated RNA had been reverse transcribed. Sequenced by immunoSEQ multiplex PCR; TCRdb stores in-frame clones only, minus some. The table shows 900,000 or so clones, with 15% to 20% occurring only once. In regard to this clone: What it binds is not known. Different DNA sequences within this sample yield the same CDR3.

Sequencing input: naive CD4+ T cells from blood. The genes are TRBV5-1 and TRBJ2-3; no definite D call. The source is a young woman in good health. As DNA, the CDR3 is TGCGCCAGCAGTTTAGGAAACACAGATACGCAGTATTTT. Encoded protein: CASSLGNTDTQYF.